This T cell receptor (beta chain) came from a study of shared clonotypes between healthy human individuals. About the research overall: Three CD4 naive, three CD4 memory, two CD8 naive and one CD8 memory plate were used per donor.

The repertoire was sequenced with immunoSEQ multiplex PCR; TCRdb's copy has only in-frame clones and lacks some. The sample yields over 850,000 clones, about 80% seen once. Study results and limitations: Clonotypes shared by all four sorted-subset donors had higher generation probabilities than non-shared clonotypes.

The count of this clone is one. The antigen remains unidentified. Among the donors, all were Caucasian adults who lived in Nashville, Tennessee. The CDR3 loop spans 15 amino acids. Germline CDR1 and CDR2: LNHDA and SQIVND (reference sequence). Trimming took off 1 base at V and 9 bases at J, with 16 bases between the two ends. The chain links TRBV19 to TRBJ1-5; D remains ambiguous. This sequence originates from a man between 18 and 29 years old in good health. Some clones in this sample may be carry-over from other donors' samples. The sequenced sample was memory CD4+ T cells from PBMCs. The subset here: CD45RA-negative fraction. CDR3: CASSIAESRMGPQHF. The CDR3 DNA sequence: TGTGCCAGTAGTATAGCGGAGAGCCGAATGGGGCCCCAGCATTTT.